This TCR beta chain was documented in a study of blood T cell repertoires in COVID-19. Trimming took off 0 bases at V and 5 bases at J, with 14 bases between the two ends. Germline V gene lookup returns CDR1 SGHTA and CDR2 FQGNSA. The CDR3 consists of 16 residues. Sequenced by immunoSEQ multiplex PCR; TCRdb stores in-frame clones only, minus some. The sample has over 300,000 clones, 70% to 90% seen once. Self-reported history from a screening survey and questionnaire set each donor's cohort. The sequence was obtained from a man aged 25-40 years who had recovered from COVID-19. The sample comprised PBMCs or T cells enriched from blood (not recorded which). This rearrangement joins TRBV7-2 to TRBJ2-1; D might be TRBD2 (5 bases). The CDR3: CASSLAIRGTNNEQFF. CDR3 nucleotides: TGTGCCAGCAGCTTAGCAATACGGGGAACAAACAATGAGCAGTTCTTC.